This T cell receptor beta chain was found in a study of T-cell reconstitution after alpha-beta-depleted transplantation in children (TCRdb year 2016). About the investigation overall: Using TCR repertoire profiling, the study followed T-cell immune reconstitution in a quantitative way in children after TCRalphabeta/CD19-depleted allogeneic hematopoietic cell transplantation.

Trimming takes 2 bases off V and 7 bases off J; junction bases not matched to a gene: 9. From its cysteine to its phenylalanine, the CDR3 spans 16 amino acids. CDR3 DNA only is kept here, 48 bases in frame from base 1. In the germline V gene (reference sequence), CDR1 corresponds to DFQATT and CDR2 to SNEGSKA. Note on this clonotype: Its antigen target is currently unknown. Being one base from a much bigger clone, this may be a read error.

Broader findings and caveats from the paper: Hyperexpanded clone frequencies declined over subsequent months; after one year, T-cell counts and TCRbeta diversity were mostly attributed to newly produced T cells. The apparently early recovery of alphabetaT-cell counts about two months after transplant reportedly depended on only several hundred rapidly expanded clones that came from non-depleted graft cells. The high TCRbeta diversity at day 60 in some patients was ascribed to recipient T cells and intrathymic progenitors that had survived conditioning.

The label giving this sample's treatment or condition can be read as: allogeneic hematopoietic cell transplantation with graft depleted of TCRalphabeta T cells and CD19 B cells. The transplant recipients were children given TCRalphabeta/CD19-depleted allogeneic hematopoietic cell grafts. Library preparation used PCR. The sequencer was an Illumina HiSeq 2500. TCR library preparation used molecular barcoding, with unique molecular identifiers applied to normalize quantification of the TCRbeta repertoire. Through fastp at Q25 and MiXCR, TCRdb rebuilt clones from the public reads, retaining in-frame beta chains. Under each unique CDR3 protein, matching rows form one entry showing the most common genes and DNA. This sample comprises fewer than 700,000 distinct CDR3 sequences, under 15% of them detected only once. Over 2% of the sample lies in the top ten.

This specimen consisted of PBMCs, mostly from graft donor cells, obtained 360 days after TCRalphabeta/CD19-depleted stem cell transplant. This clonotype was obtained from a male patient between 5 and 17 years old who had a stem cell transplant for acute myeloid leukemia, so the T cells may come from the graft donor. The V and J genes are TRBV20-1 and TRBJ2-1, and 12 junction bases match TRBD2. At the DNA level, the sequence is TGCAGTGCTAGACCCCCTAGCGGGAGGGCCTGGAATGAGCAGTTCTTC. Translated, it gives CSARPPSGRAWNEQFF.